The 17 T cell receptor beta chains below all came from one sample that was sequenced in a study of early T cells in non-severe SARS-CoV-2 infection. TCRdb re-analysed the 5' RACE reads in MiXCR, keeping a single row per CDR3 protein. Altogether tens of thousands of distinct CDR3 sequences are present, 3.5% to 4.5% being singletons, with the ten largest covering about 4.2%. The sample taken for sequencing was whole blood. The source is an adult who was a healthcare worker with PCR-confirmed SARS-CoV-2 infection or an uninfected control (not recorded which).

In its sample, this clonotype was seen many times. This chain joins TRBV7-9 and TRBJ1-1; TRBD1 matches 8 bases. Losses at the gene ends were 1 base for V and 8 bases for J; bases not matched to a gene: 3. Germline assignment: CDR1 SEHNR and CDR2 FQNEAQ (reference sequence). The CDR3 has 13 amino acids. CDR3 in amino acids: CASSLEGQGEAFF. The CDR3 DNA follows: TGTGCCAGCAGCTTAGAAGGACAGGGAGAAGCTTTCTTT.

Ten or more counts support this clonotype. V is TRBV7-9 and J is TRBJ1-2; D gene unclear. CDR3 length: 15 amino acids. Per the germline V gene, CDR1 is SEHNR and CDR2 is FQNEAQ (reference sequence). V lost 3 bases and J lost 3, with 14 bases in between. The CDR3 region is CASSFEGLRDYGYTF. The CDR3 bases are TGTGCCAGCAGCTTTGAGGGTCTGCGGGACTATGGCTACACCTTC.

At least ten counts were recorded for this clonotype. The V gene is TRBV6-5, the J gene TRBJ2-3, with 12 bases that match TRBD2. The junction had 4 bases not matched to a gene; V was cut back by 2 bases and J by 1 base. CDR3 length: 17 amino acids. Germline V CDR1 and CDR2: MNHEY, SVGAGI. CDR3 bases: TGTGCCAGCAGTTACGAAGCTAGCGGGGGGGGCACAGATACGCAGTATTTT. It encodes CASSYEASGGGTDTQYF.

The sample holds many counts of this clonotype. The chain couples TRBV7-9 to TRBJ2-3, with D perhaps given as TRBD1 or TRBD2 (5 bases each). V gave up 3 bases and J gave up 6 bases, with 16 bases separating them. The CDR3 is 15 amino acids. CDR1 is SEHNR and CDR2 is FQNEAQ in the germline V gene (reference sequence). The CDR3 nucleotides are TGTGCCAGCAGCTTGGGGCAGGGAGAAACGGATACGCAGTATTTT. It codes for CASSLGQGETDTQYF.

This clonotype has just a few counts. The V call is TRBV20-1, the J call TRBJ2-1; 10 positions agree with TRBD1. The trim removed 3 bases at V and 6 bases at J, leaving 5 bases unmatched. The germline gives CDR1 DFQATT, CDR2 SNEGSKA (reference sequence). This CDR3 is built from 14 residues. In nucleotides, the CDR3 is TGCAGTGCTAGGTCCGGGACAGGGGTCAATGAGCAGTTCTTC. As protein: CSARSGTGVNEQFF.

The CDR3 DNA reads as TGCGCCAGCAGCTTGAGCAACAACAAAAACATTCAGTACTTC. This gives the protein CASSLSNNKNIQYF. J is TRBJ2-4 and V is TRBV5-1; D remains unclear. Trimming left V 1 base short and J 3 bases short, with 8 bases between. CDR3 length equals 14 residues. The germline CDR1 and CDR2 sequences are SGHRS and YFSETQ. Full variable domain (outside the CDR3, taken from reference TRBV5-1 and TRBJ2-4): KAGVTQTPRYLIKTRGQQVTLSCSPISGHRSVSWYQQTPGQGLQFLFEYFSETQRNKGNFPGRFSGRQFSNSRSEMNVSTLELGDSALYLCASSLSNNKNIQYFGAGTRLSVL.

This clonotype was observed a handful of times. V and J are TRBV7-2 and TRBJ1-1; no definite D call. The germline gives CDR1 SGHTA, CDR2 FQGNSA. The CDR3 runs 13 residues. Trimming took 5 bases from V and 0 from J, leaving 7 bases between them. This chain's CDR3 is CASSATMNTEAFF. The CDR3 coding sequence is TGTGCCAGCAGCGCGACTATGAACACTGAAGCTTTCTTT.

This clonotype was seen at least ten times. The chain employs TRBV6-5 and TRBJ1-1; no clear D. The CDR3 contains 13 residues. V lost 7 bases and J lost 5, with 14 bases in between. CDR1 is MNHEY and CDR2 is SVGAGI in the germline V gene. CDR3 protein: CASINRGFTEAFF. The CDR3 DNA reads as TGTGCCAGCATAAATCGGGGTTTTACTGAAGCTTTCTTT.

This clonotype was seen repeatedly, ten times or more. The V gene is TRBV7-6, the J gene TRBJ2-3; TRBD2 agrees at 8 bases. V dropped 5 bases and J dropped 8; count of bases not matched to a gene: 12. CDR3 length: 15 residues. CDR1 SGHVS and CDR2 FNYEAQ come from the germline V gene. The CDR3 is CASSVTAGEPGTQYF. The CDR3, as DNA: TGTGCCAGCAGCGTAACAGCGGGGGAACCTGGTACGCAGTATTTT.

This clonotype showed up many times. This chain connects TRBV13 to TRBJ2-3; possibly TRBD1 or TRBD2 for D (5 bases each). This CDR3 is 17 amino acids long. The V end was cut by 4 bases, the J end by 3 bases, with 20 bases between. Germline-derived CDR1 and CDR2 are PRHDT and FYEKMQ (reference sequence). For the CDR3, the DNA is TGTGCCAGCAGCTCCCCCCCGCGGGTAGGGGAGACAGATACGCAGTATTTT. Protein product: CASSSPPRVGETDTQYF.

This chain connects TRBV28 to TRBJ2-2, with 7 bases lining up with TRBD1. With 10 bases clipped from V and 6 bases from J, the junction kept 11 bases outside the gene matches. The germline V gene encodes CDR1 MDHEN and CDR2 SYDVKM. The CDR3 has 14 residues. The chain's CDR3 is CATDERDRAGELFF. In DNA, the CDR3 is TGTGCCACCGACGAACGCGACAGGGCCGGGGAGCTGTTTTTT.

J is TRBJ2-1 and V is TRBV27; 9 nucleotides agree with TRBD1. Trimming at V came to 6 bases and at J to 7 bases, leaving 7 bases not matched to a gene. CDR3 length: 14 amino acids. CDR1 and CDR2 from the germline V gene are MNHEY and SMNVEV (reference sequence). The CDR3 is CASSPGTGRNEQFF. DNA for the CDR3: TGTGCCAGCAGCCCGGGGACAGGGAGGAATGAGCAGTTCTTC.

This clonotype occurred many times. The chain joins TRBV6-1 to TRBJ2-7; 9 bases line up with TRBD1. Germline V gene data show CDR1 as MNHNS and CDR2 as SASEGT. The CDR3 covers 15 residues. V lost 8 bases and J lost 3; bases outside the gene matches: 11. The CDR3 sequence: CASFAPGQGNYEQYF. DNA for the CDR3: TGTGCCAGCTTTGCCCCGGGACAGGGAAACTACGAGCAGTACTTC.

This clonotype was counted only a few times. Here the CDR3 DNA reads TGTGCCAGCAGAGGGGTGAACACCGGGGAGCTGTTTTTT. Translation gives CASRGVNTGELFF. This chain connects TRBV7-3 to TRBJ2-2, with a tentative D call TRBD1 (5 bases). V lost 6 bases, J lost 1 base, and 6 bases lay in between. There are 13 residues in the CDR3. The V gene's germline CDR1 is SGHTA and CDR2 FQGTGA.

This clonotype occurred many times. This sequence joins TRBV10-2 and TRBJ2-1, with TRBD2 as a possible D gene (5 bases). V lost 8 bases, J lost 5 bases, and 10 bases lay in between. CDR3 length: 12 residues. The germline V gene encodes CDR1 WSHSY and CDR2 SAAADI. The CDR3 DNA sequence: TGCGCCAGCCGGGGTTACCACAATGAGCAGTTCTTC. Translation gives CASRGYHNEQFF.

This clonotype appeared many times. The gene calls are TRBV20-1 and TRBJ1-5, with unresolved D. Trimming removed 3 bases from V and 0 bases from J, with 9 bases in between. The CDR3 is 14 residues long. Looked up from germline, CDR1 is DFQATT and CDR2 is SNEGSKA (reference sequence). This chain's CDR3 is CSARATDSNQPQHF. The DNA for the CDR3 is TGCAGTGCTAGGGCCACCGATAGCAATCAGCCCCAGCATTTT.

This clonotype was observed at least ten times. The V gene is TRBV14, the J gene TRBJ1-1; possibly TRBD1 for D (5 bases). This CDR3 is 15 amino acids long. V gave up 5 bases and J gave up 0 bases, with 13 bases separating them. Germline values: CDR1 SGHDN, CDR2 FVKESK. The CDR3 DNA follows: TGTGCCAGCAGCGCATGGGACTTCATGAACACTGAAGCTTTCTTT. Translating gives CASSAWDFMNTEAFF.